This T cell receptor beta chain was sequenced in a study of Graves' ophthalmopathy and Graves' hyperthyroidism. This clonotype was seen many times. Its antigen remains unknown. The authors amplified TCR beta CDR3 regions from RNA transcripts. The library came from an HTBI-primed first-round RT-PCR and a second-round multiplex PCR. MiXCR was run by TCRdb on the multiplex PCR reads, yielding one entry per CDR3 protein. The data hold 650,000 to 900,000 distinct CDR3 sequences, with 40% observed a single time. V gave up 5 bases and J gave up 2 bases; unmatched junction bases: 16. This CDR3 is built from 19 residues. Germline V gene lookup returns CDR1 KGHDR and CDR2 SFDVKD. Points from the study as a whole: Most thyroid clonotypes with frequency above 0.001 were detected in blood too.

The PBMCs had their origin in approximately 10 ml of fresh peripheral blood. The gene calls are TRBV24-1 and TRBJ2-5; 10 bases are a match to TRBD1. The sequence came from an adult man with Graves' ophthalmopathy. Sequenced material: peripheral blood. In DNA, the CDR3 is TGTGCCACCAGTGCCTCCGGGGGACAGGGGAAATATCGGCAAGAGACCCAGTACTTC. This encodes CATSASGGQGKYRQETQYF.